This TCR beta chain appears in the sequencing data of a study of T cells in localized non-small cell lung cancer. Regarding the study as a whole: Researchers found a median approximately 55 of the top 100 tumor clones in adjacent lung. Owing to sequencing of a solitary tumor region, heterogeneity cannot be discounted. Uninvolved adjacent lung had higher T cell clonality than tumor and all other tissues.

The sample holds a few counts of this clone. Its antigen is still unknown. Germline V gives CDR1 SGHTA, CDR2 FQGNSA. The V end lost 1 base, the J end lost 3 bases, and 7 bases lay between the germline ends. CDR3 size: 14 residues. Using immunoSEQ multiplex PCR, the repertoire was profiled, and TCRdb retains in-frame clones only, with some absent. The table shows tens of thousands of clones, with roughly 86% occurring only once. The receptor comes from a woman aged 18 to 55 with stage III lung adenocarcinoma. This chain joins TRBV7-2 and TRBJ2-1, with D hard to call. The specimen comprised peripheral blood, sampled before any cancer treatment. In nucleotides, the CDR3 is TGTGCCAGCAGCTTAGGGGAACTCTACAATGAGCAGTTCTTC. Protein: CASSLGELYNEQFF.